Below, one T cell receptor beta chain is given with its context. What it binds is not known. The junction differs from germline at one of its ends, possibly a read error. This sample is drawn from a study of T cell responses to AZD1222 COVID-19 vaccine. Turning to the study itself: Second-dose recipients at about 4 or about 12 weeks were treated as one pooled group. Study-level findings and limits: Among AZD1222 vaccinees, only 5 to 7 were seropositive at baseline. It was only after the peak T cell response that any repertoires were sampled. Among the donors, most were white British and more were female, and clonal diversity was possibly underestimated.

The length of the CDR3 is 15 residues. Germline V gene data show CDR1 as SNHLY and CDR2 as FYNNEI. Sequencing used immunoSEQ multiplex PCR; TCRdb keeps in-frame clones, though not all of them. Of about 180,000 clones in the sample, around 94% were seen once. The clonotype was recovered from an adult in good health. The material was peripheral blood, obtained on day 0 of AZD1222 vaccination. This sequence joins TRBV2 and TRBJ1-4; TRBD1 might be the D (5 bases). Here the CDR3 DNA reads TGTGCCAGCAGCGAAGGTACAGGACAATCTGAAAAACTGTTTTTT. Amino acids: CASSEGTGQSEKLFF.